This entry lists 28 T cell receptor beta chains sequenced from one sample in a study of somatic mutations in cytotoxic T cells in rheumatoid arthritis (dated by TCRdb to about 2017). Library preparation was by the immunoSEQ multiplex PCR assay. This is the immuneACCESS table as TCRdb keeps it, with only in-frame sequences that have V and J called. A part of the clones is gone; compared with another copy, unresolved V genes explain less than half, and the rest is unexplained. This sample lists 6,800 or so clones; approximately 90% were detected once. Roughly 15% of the sample lies in the top ten. Sequenced: CD8+ T cells sorted from blood. These receptors were collected from a man aged 35-49 years with rheumatoid arthritis.

The chain joins TRBV28 to TRBJ1-1; D unresolved. The CDR3 has 14 residues. Germline V lookup: CDR1 MDHEN, CDR2 SYDVKM. V lost 3 bases and J 1 base, leaving 9 bases between the germline ends. The DNA for the CDR3 is TGTGCCAGCAGTTTTGAGCCCACGAACACTGAAGCTTTCTTT. Protein product: CASSFEPTNTEAFF. The full variable domain, in which reference TRBV28 and TRBJ1-1 provide the parts outside the CDR3, is DVKVTQSSRYLVKRTGEKVFLECVQDMDHENMFWYRQDPGLGLRLIYFSYDVKMKEKGDIPEGYSVSREKKERFSLILESASTNQTSMYLCASSFEPTNTEAFFGQGTRLTVV.

In this sample, this clone turned up once. The V gene is TRBV5-8, the J gene TRBJ2-5; 7 bases line up with TRBD2. Germline-derived CDR1 and CDR2 are SGHTS and YDEGEE. The V and J ends lost 3 bases and 3 bases, in that order; junction bases with no gene match: 5. This CDR3 comprises 14 residues. Written as DNA, the CDR3 is TGTGCCAGCAGCTCTCGGGGAGGGGAAGAGACCCAGTACTTC. This sequence encodes CASSSRGGEETQYF.

The V and J genes are TRBV28 and TRBJ2-5; 7 nucleotides match TRBD1. CDR1 is MDHEN, CDR2 SYDVKM, per germline. The V and J ends lost 3 bases and 2 bases, in that order; junction bases with no gene match: 9. There are 16 residues in the CDR3. CDR3 protein: CASSFEAGTAQETQYF. The CDR3 DNA reads TGTGCCAGCAGTTTCGAAGCCGGGACAGCACAAGAGACCCAGTACTTC. Drawing the rest from reference TRBV28 and TRBJ2-5, the complete variable domain is DVKVTQSSRYLVKRTGEKVFLECVQDMDHENMFWYRQDPGLGLRLIYFSYDVKMKEKGDIPEGYSVSREKKERFSLILESASTNQTSMYLCASSFEAGTAQETQYFGPGTRLLVL.

CDR3 residues: CASSFQGQGVESYNSPLHF. CDR3 DNA: TGTGCCAGCAGTTTCCAGGGACAGGGGGTAGAATCCTATAATTCACCCCTCCACTTT. The rearrangement joins TRBV28 to TRBJ1-6; 11 positions match TRBD1. Per the germline V gene, CDR1 is MDHEN and CDR2 is SYDVKM. The CDR3 covers 19 residues. After removal of 3 bases from V and 1 base from J, the junction contained 8 bases not matched to a gene.

The gene calls are TRBV10-2 and TRBJ2-7; no clear D. The germline V gene has CDR1 WSHSY and CDR2 SAAADI. The CDR3 runs 13 residues. V was pared by 7 bases and J by 5 bases, with 15 bases between. The CDR3 nucleotides are TGCGCCAGCAACGCCGTAGAGTCCCACGAGCAGTACTTC. Its protein product is CASNAVESHEQYF.

Of note for this clone: The junction does not match germline at one end; this may be a read error. This chain connects TRBV28 to TRBJ2-2, with 7 bases fitting TRBD2. CDR1 and CDR2 (germline): MDHEN, SYDVKM. The CDR3 contains 12 residues. CDR3 residues: CASSPGSGKLFF. In DNA, the CDR3 is TGTGCCAGCAGCCCAGGGAGCGGGAAGCTGTTTTTT.

The chain links TRBV29-1 to TRBJ1-1; no reliable D call. V lost 0 bases and J lost 6, with 8 bases in between. This CDR3 spans 12 amino acids. Germline lookup yields CDR1 SQVTM and CDR2 ANQGSEA. CDR3 sequence (DNA): TGCAGCGTTGAAGATGGGAGGGCTGAAGCTTTCTTT. It codes for CSVEDGRAEAFF.

The CDR3 DNA follows: TGTGCCAGCAGCTTGGGGAGGGAGACCCAGTACTTC. Residues: CASSLGRETQYF. V is TRBV11-2 and J is TRBJ2-5, with D perhaps TRBD2 (6 bases). CDR1 and CDR2 (germline): SGHAT, FQNNGV. The CDR3 is 12 residues long. Between the trimmed V and J ends, which lost 3 bases and 5 bases, there was a span of 7 bases.

The chain uses TRBV30 and TRBJ2-3; 9 bases line up with TRBD2. Losses at the gene ends were 3 bases for V and 3 bases for J; bases not matched to a gene: 1. Germline V gene lookup returns CDR1 GTSNPN and CDR2 SVGIG (reference sequence). The CDR3 totals 13 residues. The CDR3 here is CAWRTSGTDTQYF. CDR3 nucleotides: TGTGCCTGGAGGACTAGCGGTACAGATACGCAGTATTTT.

This clone was seen only a few times. The germline gene is not matched at one end of the junction; a read error may be the cause. The chain recombines TRBV4-2 with TRBJ1-3; no definite D call. This CDR3 spans 16 amino acids. From germline, CDR1 is LGHNA and CDR2 YNFKEQ. The CDR3: CASNQEEGSSGNTIYF. The CDR3 region has the DNA TGTGCCAGCAACCAAGAGGAGGGAAGCTCTGGAAACACCATATATTTT.

The rearrangement joins TRBV5-1 to TRBJ2-1, with 9 bases aligning to TRBD1. The V gene's germline CDR1 is SGHRS and CDR2 YFSETQ. V lost 7 bases, J lost 3 bases, and 2 bases stayed unmatched. This CDR3 has 13 residues. CDR3 loop: CASSDRGYNEQFF. Here the CDR3 DNA reads TGCGCCAGCTCGGACAGGGGCTACAATGAGCAGTTCTTC.

This clone is a singleton in its sample. This chain connects TRBV5-1 to TRBJ2-2; no reliable D call. This CDR3 has 12 residues. Germline V gene sequence: CDR1 SGHRS, CDR2 YFSETQ. The V end was cut by 0 bases, the J end by 6 bases, with 3 bases between. The CDR3 spells CASSLASGELFF. DNA for the CDR3: TGCGCCAGCAGCTTGGCCTCCGGGGAGCTGTTTTTT.

The V call is TRBV9, the J call TRBJ2-1; D remains ambiguous. V shed 0 bases and J shed 7 bases, with 8 bases lying between them. The CDR3 length is 13 residues. Germline V gene sequence: CDR1 SGDLS, CDR2 YYNGEE. In DNA, the CDR3 is TGTGCCAGCAGCGTAGAAGCAGCGAATGAGCAGTTCTTC. This codes for CASSVEAANEQFF.

The chain links TRBV6-1 to TRBJ1-2; TRBD1 aligns across 8 bases. J was trimmed by 4 bases and V by 6 bases; bases with no gene match: 7. This CDR3 region has 14 residues. Germline loops: CDR1 MNHNS, CDR2 SASEGT. The CDR3: CASSAGGSSYGYTF. CDR3 nucleotide sequence: TGTGCCAGCAGCGCAGGGGGCTCTAGCTATGGCTACACCTTC.

This chain uses TRBV18 with TRBJ1-1; TRBD1 is a possible D gene (6 bases). The CDR3 sequence is 13 residues long. V was pared by 2 bases and J by 4 bases, with 8 bases between. Germline V gene data show CDR1 as KGHSH and CDR2 as LQKENI. CDR3 region: CASSPGGPTEAFF. CDR3 DNA: TGTGCCAGCTCACCAGGGGGCCCCACTGAAGCTTTCTTT.

The chain carries TRBV6-4 and TRBJ2-7; perhaps TRBD1 as D (5 bases). V dropped 6 bases and J dropped 3 bases, with 12 bases sitting between them. The CDR3 runs to 13 residues. In germline, CDR1 is MRHNA, CDR2 SNTAGT. CDR3 residues: CASSAGPVYEQYV. CDR3 in DNA: TGTGCCAGCAGCGCAGGGCCTGTCTACGAGCAGTACGTC.

V gene TRBV9 combines with J gene TRBJ1-4; D gene ambiguous. Trimming took off 3 bases at V and 2 bases at J, with 5 bases between the two ends. Germline V gene sequence: CDR1 SGDLS, CDR2 YYNGEE. This CDR3 has 13 amino acids. CDR3 sequence (DNA): TGTGCCAGCAGCGAGAGGACTAATGAAAAACTGTTTTTT. Its translation is CASSERTNEKLFF. Full variable domain (missing parts from reference TRBV9 and TRBJ1-4): DSGVTQTPKHLITATGQRVTLRCSPRSGDLSVYWYQQSLDQGLQFLIQYYNGEERAKGNILERFSAQQFPDLHSELNLSSLELGDSALYFCASSERTNEKLFFGSGTQLSVL.

The table lists this clone with a few counts. The chain uses TRBV5-5 and TRBJ2-3; 15 nucleotides match TRBD2. Per the germline V gene, CDR1 is SGHKS and CDR2 is YYEKEE (reference sequence). With 4 bases clipped from V and 3 bases from J, the junction kept 3 bases outside the gene matches. This CDR3 is built from 16 residues. The CDR3 loop reads CASSPGLAGGTDTQYF. The DNA for the CDR3 is TGTGCCAGCAGCCCCGGACTAGCGGGAGGGACAGATACGCAGTATTTT.

The V gene is TRBV6-1, the J gene TRBJ2-3; 10 bases are a match to TRBD1. After removal of 5 bases from V and 4 bases from J, the junction contained 6 bases not matched to a gene. Germline CDR1 and CDR2: MNHNS and SASEGT. The CDR3 is 15 residues long. The CDR3 DNA sequence: TGTGCCAGCAGTTTCCGGGACAGGGGCGCAGATACGCAGTATTTT. The encoded protein is CASSFRDRGADTQYF.

This chain joins TRBV28 and TRBJ1-2; D is unresolved. Trimming left V 6 bases short and J 3 bases short, with 14 bases between. This CDR3 is built from 14 residues. Germline V gene lookup returns CDR1 MDHEN and CDR2 SYDVKM. CDR3 bases: TGTGCCAGCAGCCTCCAGGATTGGGACTATGGCTACACCTTC. This translates into CASSLQDWDYGYTF.

The chain employs TRBV7-9 and TRBJ2-7, with 7 bases fitting TRBD2. The germline CDR1 and CDR2 sequences are SEHNR and FQNEAQ (reference sequence). The V segment lost 10 bases and the J segment 0 bases; nucleotides outside the gene matches: 9. This CDR3 spans 14 amino acids. The CDR3 loop reads CAIGEGPTSYEQYF. DNA for the CDR3: TGTGCCATCGGGGAGGGCCCAACCTCCTACGAGCAGTACTTC.

The chain uses TRBV7-6 and TRBJ2-2, with a tentative D call TRBD1 (5 bases). Trimming took 5 bases from V and 4 from J, leaving 8 bases between them. The CDR3 runs 13 residues. The V gene's germline CDR1 is SGHVS and CDR2 FNYEAQ. CDR3 nucleotides: TGTGCCAGCAGCACAGGTCTCACCGGGGAGCTGTTTTTT. Translating gives CASSTGLTGELFF.

V is TRBV15 and J is TRBJ1-4, with 9 bases lining up with TRBD1. CDR1 is LNHNV and CDR2 is YYDKDF in the germline V gene (reference sequence). The trim removed 9 bases at V and 2 bases at J, leaving 7 bases unmatched. The CDR3 has 15 amino acids. In DNA, the CDR3 is TGTGCCACAACCGGGACAGGGAACACTAATGAAAAACTGTTTTTT. This translates into CATTGTGNTNEKLFF.

This clone was counted only a few times. The rearrangement links TRBV5-6 to TRBJ2-1, with TRBD1 matching 10 bases. Trimming cost V 0 bases and J 6 bases; bases outside gene matches: 3. This CDR3 has 15 amino acids. CDR1 and CDR2 from the germline V gene are SGHDT and YYEEEE. The CDR3 coding sequence is TGTGCCAGCAGCTTGGGACAGGGGGCCCTCAATGAGCAGTTCTTC. Protein product: CASSLGQGALNEQFF.

The rearrangement uses TRBV5-6 and TRBJ1-5; D perhaps matches TRBD1 (5 bases). Trimming left V 0 bases short and J 3 bases short, with 7 bases between. This CDR3 is 14 amino acids long. Germline V gives CDR1 SGHDT, CDR2 YYEEEE. CDR3 nucleotides: TGTGCCAGCAGCTTGGGGGGCAACAATCAGCCCCAGCATTTT. It codes for CASSLGGNNQPQHF.

The rearrangement links TRBV2 to TRBJ2-5; TRBD1 aligns across 8 bases. Germline V gene lookup returns CDR1 SNHLY and CDR2 FYNNEI. Trimming took 6 bases from V and 5 from J; bases not matched to a gene: 8. The CDR3 is 14 residues long. As DNA, the CDR3 is TGTGCCAGCAGGACAGGGGCTGTAAGGGAGACCCAGTACTTC. Translating it yields CASRTGAVRETQYF.

This clone was found a few times. The V and J genes are TRBV6-6 and TRBJ1-1; D is uncertain. CDR1 and CDR2 (germline): MNHNY, SVGAGI (reference sequence). V was shortened by 6 bases and J by 10 bases, with 18 bases between the two germline ends. This CDR3 is built from 13 residues. The DNA of the CDR3 is TGTGCCAGCAGCCTGGGAGGAAAAGATAGAGCTTTCTTT. It encodes CASSLGGKDRAFF.

This chain connects TRBV6-6 to TRBJ2-7, with D hard to call. The CDR3 sequence is 13 residues long. V shed 2 bases and J shed 4 bases, with 9 bases lying between them. CDR1 and CDR2 from the germline V gene are MNHNY and SVGAGI (reference sequence). This CDR3 is CASSYGEEYEQYF. CDR3 DNA: TGTGCCAGCAGTTACGGTGAAGAGTACGAGCAGTACTTC.